This T cell receptor (beta chain) is from a study of blood T cell repertoires in COVID-19. Data came from immunoSEQ multiplex PCR; TCRdb stores just in-frame clones and leaves some out. The sample contains about 130,000 clones, over 75% of which appear only once. The ends lost 0 bases at V and 3 bases at J; junction bases unmatched: 0. CDR3 length: 15 amino acids. Looked up from germline, CDR1 is MNHNY and CDR2 is SVGAGI (reference sequence). The chain has TRBV6-6 and TRBJ2-2; 8 bases are shared with TRBD1. Sequencing input: peripheral blood. The TCR comes from a young man with COVID-19, enrolled during active disease. The CDR3 nucleotides are TGTGCCAGCAGTTACTCGACAGGGGACACCGGGGAGCTGTTTTTT. Translating gives CASSYSTGDTGELFF.